These 28 T cell receptor beta chains came from one sample sequenced in a study of control samples from healthy donors and cancer patients. TCRdb's copy holds only in-frame clones and misses some; the assay was immunoSEQ multiplex PCR. Counted here are around 250,000 clones, around 79% occurring once; the ten biggest clones make up 10% to 15%. Source material: PBMCs. All receptors come from a woman aged 55-75 years with lung cancer.

This chain joins TRBV9 and TRBJ2-6, with unresolved D. CDR3 length: 15 residues. The germline CDR1 and CDR2 sequences are SGDLS and YYNGEE. The germline V and J ends were trimmed by 0 bases and 2 bases, with 6 bases remaining between them. In DNA form, the CDR3 reads TGTGCCAGCAGCGTAGAGCTACCTGGGGCCAACGTCCTGACTTTC. It translates to CASSVELPGANVLTF.

V and J are TRBV5-1 and TRBJ2-6; 9 bases are a match to TRBD2. J was trimmed by 0 bases and V by 7 bases; bases with no gene match: 11. Germline-derived CDR1 and CDR2 are SGHRS and YFSETQ. The CDR3 spans 18 residues. The CDR3 here is CASGFIAGDLSGANVLTF. The CDR3 DNA is TGCGCCAGCGGGTTTATAGCGGGGGACCTCTCTGGGGCCAACGTCCTGACTTTC.

The V and J genes are TRBV15 and TRBJ1-1; 7 bases line up with TRBD1. The CDR3 has 14 residues. Germline V gene sequence: CDR1 LNHNV, CDR2 YYDKDF (reference sequence). V dropped 2 bases and J dropped 4; count of bases not matched to a gene: 4. CDR3 amino acids: CATSRPGGTTEAFF. DNA of the CDR3: TGTGCCACCAGCAGACCAGGGGGGACCACTGAAGCTTTCTTT. Supplemented by reference TRBV15 and TRBJ1-1, the full variable domain reads DAMVIQNPRYQVTQFGKPVTLSCSQTLNHNVMYWYQQKSSQAPKLLFHYYDKDFNNEADTPDNFQSRRPNTSFCFLDIRSPGLGDTAMYLCATSRPGGTTEAFFGQGTRLTVV.

This clone was counted between two and nine times. The chain is built from TRBV9 and TRBJ2-5; the D gene is possibly TRBD1 (6 bases). There are 15 residues in the CDR3. Trimming removed 3 bases from V and 4 bases from J, with 16 bases in between. Germline V gene data show CDR1 as SGDLS and CDR2 as YYNGEE. CDR3 sequence reads: CASSAEGGVVETQYF. As DNA, the CDR3 is TGTGCCAGCAGCGCAGAAGGGGGAGTCGTAGAGACCCAGTACTTC.

The chain is built from TRBV5-8 and TRBJ1-2, with D uncertain. CDR1 and CDR2 from the germline V gene are SGHTS and YDEGEE. Trimming removed 1 base at V and 6 bases at J, with 1 base between. CDR3 size: 10 residues. CDR3 bases: TGTGCCAGCAGCTTGCATGGCTACACCTTC. Its protein is CASSLHGYTF.

The chain combines TRBV5-8 with TRBJ1-5, with D possibly TRBD1 on 5 matching bases. Germline CDR1 SGHTS, CDR2 YDEGEE. CDR3 length: 14 amino acids. V was clipped by 4 bases and J by 0 bases, with 8 bases between them. This CDR3 reads CASSAQVSNQPQHF. In DNA, the CDR3 is TGTGCCAGCAGCGCACAGGTTAGCAATCAGCCCCAGCATTTT.

The chain employs TRBV19 and TRBJ2-3; D call uncertain. This CDR3 region has 15 residues. V shed 6 bases and J shed 2 bases, with 15 bases lying between them. Germline loops: CDR1 LNHDA, CDR2 SQIVND (reference sequence). As DNA, the CDR3 is TGTGCCAGTAGCGAGATGGCCGGATACACAGATACGCAGTATTTT. Residues: CASSEMAGYTDTQYF.

The chain combines TRBV3-1 (or the pseudogene TRBV3-2) with TRBJ1-2; 7 nucleotides match TRBD1. The germline V gene has CDR1 LGHDT and CDR2 YNNKEL (reference sequence). V trimming: 4 bases; J trimming: 4 bases; junction bases outside the gene matches: 3. CDR3 length: 13 residues. This CDR3 is CASSPRGPYGYTF. The DNA of the CDR3 is TGTGCCAGCAGCCCGAGGGGGCCCTATGGCTACACCTTC.

V is TRBV11-2 and J is TRBJ2-1, with 8 bases matching TRBD1. Germline V lookup: CDR1 SGHAT, CDR2 FQNNGV. V was clipped by 3 bases and J by 7 bases; unmatched bases: 8. The CDR3 covers 15 residues. The CDR3 spells CASSLRWTGWNEQFF. Here the CDR3 DNA reads TGTGCCAGCAGCTTGAGGTGGACAGGGTGGAATGAGCAGTTCTTC.

The J gene is TRBJ1-1, the V gene TRBV12-5; TRBD1 agrees at 7 bases. The CDR3 extends over 14 amino acids. Unmatched junction bases numbered 6, after V lost 2 bases and J lost 6 bases. CDR1 is LGHNT and CDR2 is FRNRAP in the germline V gene. The chain's CDR3 is CASGLPRQGAEAFF. The DNA for the CDR3 is TGTGCTAGTGGTTTGCCCCGACAGGGCGCTGAAGCTTTCTTT.

This chain uses TRBV28 with TRBJ1-6; the D gene is possibly TRBD1 (5 bases). Trimming removed 5 bases at V and 9 bases at J, with 11 bases between. The CDR3 runs 13 residues. CDR1 is MDHEN and CDR2 is SYDVKM in the germline V gene. CDR3 protein: CASSLGPFSPLHF. The CDR3 DNA reads as TGTGCCAGCAGTCTGGGGCCTTTTTCACCCCTCCACTTT.

The chain couples TRBV2 to TRBJ2-4; D perhaps matches TRBD1 (5 bases). CDR3 length: 13 residues. The V end was cut by 6 bases, the J end by 10 bases, with 16 bases between. Germline V gene lookup returns CDR1 SNHLY and CDR2 FYNNEI. Here the CDR3 DNA reads TGTGCCAGCAGCCCCCGACAGCAGGAGATTCAGTACTTC. Amino acid sequence: CASSPRQQEIQYF.

This clone was seen a few times. This chain's CDR3 is CASSERQGLSSGNTIYF. CDR3 nucleotides: TGTGCCAGCAGTGAAAGACAGGGACTTAGCTCTGGAAACACCATATATTTT. V and J are TRBV9 and TRBJ1-3; TRBD1 matches at 7 bases. Germline V CDR1 and CDR2: SGDLS, YYNGEE. The CDR3 has 17 amino acids. J lost 0 bases, V lost 5 bases, and 11 bases had no gene match.

The chain employs TRBV11-2 and TRBJ1-3; TRBD1 might be the D (6 bases). The CDR3 runs to 15 residues. Trimming took off 4 bases at V and 0 bases at J, with 10 bases between the two ends. Germline-derived CDR1 and CDR2 are SGHAT and FQNNGV. CDR3 in DNA: TGTGCCAGCAGCTCACGGACAGTCTCTGGAAACACCATATATTTT. This translates into CASSSRTVSGNTIYF. The whole variable domain, filled in from reference TRBV11-2 and TRBJ1-3, reads EAGVAQSPRYKIIEKRQSVAFWCNPISGHATLYWYQQILGQGPKLLIQFQNNGVVDDSQLPKDRFSAERLKGVDSTLKIQPAKLEDSAVYLCASSSRTVSGNTIYFGEGSWLTVV.

This clone appeared a few times. The CDR3 spells CASSLEAGGMYEQYF. The CDR3 region has the DNA TGTGCCAGCAGCTTAGAAGCAGGGGGCATGTACGAGCAGTACTTC. This sequence joins TRBV7-6 and TRBJ2-7; 8 bases are shared with TRBD1. V lost 1 base and J lost 4; bases outside the gene matches: 6. The CDR3 has 15 residues. CDR1 is SGHVS, CDR2 FNYEAQ, per germline. The whole variable domain, remainder taken from reference TRBV7-6 and TRBJ2-7, is GAGVSQSPRYKVTKRGQDVALRCDPISGHVSLYWYRQALGQGPEFLTYFNYEAQQDKSGLPNDRFSAERPEGSISTLTIQRTEQRDSAMYRCASSLEAGGMYEQYFGPGTRLTVT.

This sequence joins TRBV5-1 and TRBJ2-7; TRBD1 matches at 7 bases. The V segment lost 5 bases and the J segment 5 bases; nucleotides outside the gene matches: 10. CDR3 length: 14 amino acids. The germline V gene encodes CDR1 SGHRS and CDR2 YFSETQ. This CDR3 is CASRGGQLLHEQYF. The CDR3 DNA reads TGCGCCAGCAGAGGGGGACAGTTGCTCCACGAGCAGTACTTC.

CDR3 region: CASSRTSAKSSYNEQFF. Written as DNA, the CDR3 is TGTGCCAGCAGTCGTACTAGCGCCAAATCCTCCTACAATGAGCAGTTCTTC. J is TRBJ2-1 and V is TRBV9, with 7 bases fitting TRBD2. CDR1 SGDLS and CDR2 YYNGEE come from the germline V gene. V dropped 5 bases and J dropped 0; count of bases not matched to a gene: 11. The CDR3 totals 17 residues.

Worth noting for this clone: Other DNA sequences in this sample translate to the same CDR3. The rearrangement uses TRBV5-1 and TRBJ2-3, with 7 bases that match TRBD2. Germline CDR1 reads SGHRS; CDR2 reads YFSETQ. V was pared by 2 bases and J by 0 bases, with 3 bases of the junction left unmatched. This CDR3 has 15 amino acids. CDR3 amino acids: CASSFGGGSTDTQYF. Written as DNA, the CDR3 is TGCGCCAGCAGCTTCGGGGGAGGGAGCACAGATACGCAGTATTTT.

V is TRBV10-2 and J is TRBJ1-4; D unclear. CDR3 length: 14 residues. CDR1 and CDR2 from the germline V gene are WSHSY and SAAADI. V was trimmed by 0 bases and J by 6 bases, leaving 8 bases between them. The CDR3 spells CASSESFGDEKLFF. In DNA, the CDR3 is TGCGCCAGCAGTGAGTCCTTCGGGGATGAAAAACTGTTTTTT.

The rearrangement joins TRBV7-2 to TRBJ2-1; no reliable D call. Germline V gives CDR1 SGHTA, CDR2 FQGNSA. The germline V and J ends were trimmed by 1 base and 7 bases, with 8 bases remaining between them. CDR3 length: 13 residues. This CDR3 is CASSLVGGNEQFF. CDR3 bases: TGTGCCAGCAGCTTAGTGGGTGGGAATGAGCAGTTCTTC.

This chain joins TRBV7-3 and TRBJ2-7; possibly TRBD1 or TRBD2 for D (5 bases each). Germline V gene data show CDR1 as SGHTA and CDR2 as FQGTGA. The V gene lost 5 bases and the J gene lost 2 bases, with 22 bases spanning the gap. The CDR3 has 17 residues. Here the CDR3 DNA reads TGTGCCAGCAGCGGGGCGACCCGGCGGGTGAGCCCCTACGAGCAGTACTTC. It codes for CASSGATRRVSPYEQYF.

In its sample, this clone was seen once. This chain connects TRBV6-5 to TRBJ1-5; D is unclear. V was pared by 8 bases and J by 5 bases, with 13 bases between. CDR1 and CDR2 (germline): MNHEY, SVGAGI. This CDR3 spans 13 amino acids. The CDR3 DNA sequence: TGTGCCAGCCAACAAGTCCTCGATCAGCCCCAGCATTTT. It specifies CASQQVLDQPQHF.

V gene TRBV7-3 combines with J gene TRBJ2-1, with 7 bases identical to TRBD2. The germline V gene has CDR1 SGHTA and CDR2 FQGTGA. Trimming at V came to 2 bases and at J to 6 bases, leaving 10 bases not matched to a gene. The CDR3 spans 16 residues. CDR3 amino acids: CASSLVPQPGGNEQFF. In DNA, the CDR3 is TGTGCCAGCAGCTTAGTACCCCAGCCGGGGGGCAATGAGCAGTTCTTC.

The CDR3 nucleotides are TGTGCCAGCACCCCTCGGGGGCAGGGAAATTCACCCCTCCACTTT. It is translated as CASTPRGQGNSPLHF. The rearrangement links TRBV7-9 to TRBJ1-6; the D gene is possibly TRBD1 (6 bases). V was trimmed by 7 bases and J by 7 bases, leaving 17 bases between them. The CDR3 totals 15 residues. Per germline, CDR1 SEHNR and CDR2 FQNEAQ (reference sequence). The full variable domain, its missing parts supplied by reference TRBV7-9 and TRBJ1-6, is DTGVSQNPRHKITKRGQNVTFRCDPISEHNRLYWYRQTLGQGPEFLTYFQNEAQLEKSRLLSDRFSAERPKGSFSTLEIQRTEQGDSAMYLCASTPRGQGNSPLHFGNGTRLTVT.

The CDR3 DNA reads as TGTGCCAGCAGTCTCAAGGGGACAGGGGTTAACTATGGCTACACCTTC. Protein: CASSLKGTGVNYGYTF. The chain recombines TRBV3-1 (or the pseudogene TRBV3-2) with TRBJ1-2, with TRBD1 matching 10 bases. Looked up from germline, CDR1 is LGHDT and CDR2 is YNNKEL (reference sequence). The CDR3 loop spans 16 amino acids. V lost 6 bases and J lost 1; bases outside the gene matches: 8.

This chain links TRBV6-5 with TRBJ1-1, with D tentatively TRBD1 (6 bases). Germline V gene data show CDR1 as MNHEY and CDR2 as SVGAGI. V was trimmed by 0 bases and J by 4 bases, leaving 12 bases between them. The CDR3 consists of 15 residues. The CDR3 region has the DNA TGTGCCAGCAGTTACTCCCCGGGAGGGGGCACTGAAGCTTTCTTT. As protein: CASSYSPGGGTEAFF.

V usage is TRBV7-2 and J usage is TRBJ2-1; D ambiguous. Germline CDR1 reads SGHTA; CDR2 reads FQGNSA. Deletions cut 2 bases from V and 3 bases from J, with 5 bases between. This CDR3 spans 13 amino acids. The DNA for the CDR3 is TGTGCCAGCAGCTTAAACGACTACAATGAGCAGTTCTTC. Translating it yields CASSLNDYNEQFF.

Only one count was recorded for this clone. The CDR3 sequence: CASGVSGANVLTF. The CDR3 DNA follows: TGCGCCAGCGGGGTATCTGGGGCCAACGTCCTGACTTTC. The chain joins TRBV5-1 to TRBJ2-6; D is unresolved. The V gene's germline CDR1 is SGHRS and CDR2 YFSETQ. Trimming shortened V by 7 bases and J by 1 base, and 6 bases separated the two germline ends. The CDR3 runs 13 residues. Variable domain in full (rest from reference TRBV5-1 and TRBJ2-6): KAGVTQTPRYLIKTRGQQVTLSCSPISGHRSVSWYQQTPGQGLQFLFEYFSETQRNKGNFPGRFSGRQFSNSRSEMNVSTLELGDSALYLCASGVSGANVLTFGAGSRLTVL.